One sample yielded the 5 T cell receptor beta chains listed below, sequenced in a study of T-cell reconstitution after alpha-beta-depleted transplantation in children (dated by TCRdb to the mid-2010s). The sample's treatment or condition label is to be understood as: allogeneic hematopoietic cell transplantation with graft depleted of TCRalphabeta T cells and CD19 B cells. Receptors were amplified or captured by PCR. The run used an Illumina HiSeq 2500. Molecular barcoding was employed in the preparation of TCR libraries, with unique molecular identifiers being used to normalize TCRbeta repertoire quantification. The public sequencing data were trimmed at Q25 with fastp and processed into clonotypes with MiXCR by TCRdb, which kept only in-frame beta chains. Identical CDR3 proteins give one entry, which carries the most common genes and DNA. The sample has about 600,000 distinct CDR3 sequences on record, 20% to 25% of them singletons. The top ten constitute over 12% of the sample.

Sequencing used PBMCs, mostly from graft donor cells, obtained 360 days after TCRalphabeta/CD19-depleted stem cell transplant. The receptors derive from a boy less than two years old who had a stem cell transplant for acute myeloid leukemia, so the T cells may come from the graft donor.

The chain recombines TRBV13 with TRBJ2-2, with D perhaps matching TRBD1 or TRBD2 (5 bases each). V was shortened by 3 bases and J by 0 bases, with 11 bases between the two germline ends. Germline V gene lookup returns CDR1 PRHDT and CDR2 FYEKMQ (reference sequence). The CDR3 extends over 16 amino acids. CDR3 DNA: TGTGCCAGCAGCTTTAAAGGGGACCCGAACACCGGGGAGCTGTTTTTT. Translation gives CASSFKGDPNTGELFF.

The chain employs TRBV27 and TRBJ1-2; no firm D call. The V gene lost 1 base and the J gene lost 8 bases, with 8 bases spanning the gap. The germline gives CDR1 MNHEY, CDR2 SMNVEV (reference sequence). The CDR3 runs 12 residues. The CDR3 nucleotides are TGTGCCAGCAGTTTATATGGGGAGGGCTACACCTTC. Protein product: CASSLYGEGYTF.

This clonotype was picked up many times. DNA of the CDR3: TGCAGCGTATCCCCGTGGCTCACAAACAATGAGCAGTTCTTC. Translating gives CSVSPWLTNNEQFF. This rearrangement joins TRBV29-1 to TRBJ2-1, with D unclear. V was cut by 6 bases and J by 5 bases, with 17 bases left in between. From germline, CDR1 is SQVTM and CDR2 ANQGSEA. This CDR3 has 14 residues.

To note about this clonotype: Sequence at one end of the junction differs from germline and may be a read error. The V and J genes are TRBV5-5 and TRBJ2-1; 7 positions match TRBD1. CDR1 and CDR2 from the germline V gene are SGHKS and YYEKEE (reference sequence). The CDR3 is 15 amino acids. CDR3 sequence reads: CASSSQDRRYNERFF. CDR3 sequence (DNA): TGTGCCAGCAGCTCCCAGGACAGGCGGTACAATGAGCGGTTCTTC.

This clonotype was counted between two and nine times. The genes are TRBV12-3 or TRBV12-4 and TRBJ2-1; TRBD2 matches at 7 bases. J was trimmed by 4 bases and V by 5 bases; bases with no gene match: 5. The CDR3 length is 14 residues. CDR3 region: CASSGASGYNEQFF. The CDR3 DNA reads TGTGCCAGCAGTGGGGCTAGCGGATACAATGAGCAGTTCTTC.